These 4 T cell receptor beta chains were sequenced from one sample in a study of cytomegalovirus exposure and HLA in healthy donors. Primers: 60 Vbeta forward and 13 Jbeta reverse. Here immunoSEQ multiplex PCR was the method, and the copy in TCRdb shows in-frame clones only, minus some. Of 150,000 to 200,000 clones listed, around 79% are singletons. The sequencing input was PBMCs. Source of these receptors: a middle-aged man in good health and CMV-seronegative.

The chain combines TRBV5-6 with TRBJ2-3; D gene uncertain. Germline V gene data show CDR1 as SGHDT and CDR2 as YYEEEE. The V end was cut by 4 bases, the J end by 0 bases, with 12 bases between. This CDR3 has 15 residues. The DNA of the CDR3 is TGTGCCAGCAGCATATGGTACTCTAGCACAGATACGCAGTATTTT. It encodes CASSIWYSSTDTQYF.

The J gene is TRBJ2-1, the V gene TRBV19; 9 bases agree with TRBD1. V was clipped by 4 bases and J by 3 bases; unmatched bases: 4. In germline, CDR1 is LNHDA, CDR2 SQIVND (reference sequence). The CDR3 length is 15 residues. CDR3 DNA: TGTGCCAGTAGTACCGGGACAGGGATCTACAATGAGCAGTTCTTC. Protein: CASSTGTGIYNEQFF.

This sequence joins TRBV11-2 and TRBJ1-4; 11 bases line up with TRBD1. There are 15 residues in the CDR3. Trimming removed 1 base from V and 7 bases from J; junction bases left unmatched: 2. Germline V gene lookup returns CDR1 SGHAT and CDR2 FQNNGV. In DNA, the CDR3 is TGTGCCAGCAGCTTAGGGGGACAGGGGGGTGAAAAACTGTTTTTT. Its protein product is CASSLGGQGGEKLFF. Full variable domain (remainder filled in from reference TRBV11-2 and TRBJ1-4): EAGVAQSPRYKIIEKRQSVAFWCNPISGHATLYWYQQILGQGPKLLIQFQNNGVVDDSQLPKDRFSAERLKGVDSTLKIQPAKLEDSAVYLCASSLGGQGGEKLFFGSGTQLSVL.

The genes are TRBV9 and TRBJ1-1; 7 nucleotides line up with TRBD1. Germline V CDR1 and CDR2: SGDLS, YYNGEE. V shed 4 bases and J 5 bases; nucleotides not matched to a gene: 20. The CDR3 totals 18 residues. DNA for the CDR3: TGTGCCAGCAGCCCCCAGGGAGGCAGGGGGAGTCGAGTTACTGAAGCTTTCTTT. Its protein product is CASSPQGGRGSRVTEAFF.